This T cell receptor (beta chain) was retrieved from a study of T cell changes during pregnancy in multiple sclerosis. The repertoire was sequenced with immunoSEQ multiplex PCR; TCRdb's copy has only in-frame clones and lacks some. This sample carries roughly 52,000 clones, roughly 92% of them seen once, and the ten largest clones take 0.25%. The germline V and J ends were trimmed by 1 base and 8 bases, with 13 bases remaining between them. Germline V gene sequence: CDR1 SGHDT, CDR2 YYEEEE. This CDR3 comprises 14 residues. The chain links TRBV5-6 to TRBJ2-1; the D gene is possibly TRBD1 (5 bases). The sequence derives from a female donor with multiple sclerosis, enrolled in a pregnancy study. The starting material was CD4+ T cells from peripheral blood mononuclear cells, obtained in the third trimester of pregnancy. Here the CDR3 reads CASSLLGASDEQFF. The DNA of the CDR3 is TGTGCCAGCAGCTTGCTAGGGGCGAGCGATGAGCAGTTCTTC.